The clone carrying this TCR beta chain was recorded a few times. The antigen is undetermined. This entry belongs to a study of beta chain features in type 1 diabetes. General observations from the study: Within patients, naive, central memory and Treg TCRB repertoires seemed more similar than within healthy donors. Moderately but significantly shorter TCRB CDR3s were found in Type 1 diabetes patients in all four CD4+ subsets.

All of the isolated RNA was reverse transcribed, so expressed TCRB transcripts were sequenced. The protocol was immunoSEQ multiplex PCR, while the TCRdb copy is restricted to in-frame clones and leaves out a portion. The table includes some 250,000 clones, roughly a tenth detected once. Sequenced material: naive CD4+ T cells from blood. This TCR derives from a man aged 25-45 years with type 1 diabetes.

CDR3 bases: TGTGCCTGGAGTGATCTATCGGGACAGGATATTTTTGGCTACACCTTC. Translated, it gives CAWSDLSGQDIFGYTF. The chain recombines TRBV30 with TRBJ1-2, with TRBD1 identical over 8 bases. The ends lost 1 base at V and 7 bases at J; junction bases unmatched: 14. Germline CDR1 reads GTSNPN; CDR2 reads SVGIG (reference sequence). CDR3 length: 16 amino acids.